These 5 T cell receptor beta chains were all obtained from the same sample, sequenced in a study of CD8+CD57+ T cells in acquired aplastic anemia. Profiling of TCR beta VDJ combinations and CDR3 sequences used genomic DNA as template. TCRdb processed the reads anew with MiXCR; each CDR3 protein has one entry. This sample has 130,000 or so distinct CDR3 sequences, with around two fifths found just once. The source material was sorted CD4+, CD8+, or CD8+CD57+ T cells (not recorded which) from PBMCs. The origin of the receptors is a human donor in good health, serving as a control.

This clonotype was seen just once. A much larger clone is a single base away; this may be a read error. This chain connects TRBV20-1 to TRBJ1-1; D ambiguous. The CDR3 sequence is 14 residues long. The germline CDR1 and CDR2 sequences are DFQATT and SNEGSKA (reference sequence). V gave up 6 bases and J gave up 1 base, with 15 bases separating them. CDR3 DNA sequence: TGCAGTGCACCGAATAATAGCAGGAACACTGAAGCTTTCTTT. Its translation is CSAPNNSRNTEAFF.

This clonotype was seen many times. The chain couples TRBV20-1 to TRBJ2-1, with D possibly matching TRBD2 (6 bases). CDR1 is DFQATT, CDR2 SNEGSKA, per germline (reference sequence). Trimming pared 0 bases from V and 5 bases from J, leaving 17 bases between. This CDR3 is 16 amino acids long. In DNA form, the CDR3 reads TGCAGTGCTAGAGATATTGGTTTAGCGGAGCACAATGAGCAGTTCTTC. It yields the protein CSARDIGLAEHNEQFF.

V usage is TRBV10-3 and J usage is TRBJ2-5; D remains unclear. V lost 3 bases to trimming and J lost 5 bases, with 10 bases between them. In germline, CDR1 is ENHRY, CDR2 SYGVKD. The CDR3 is made up of 13 amino acids. DNA of the CDR3: TGTGCCATCAGTGACGGTGAACGGGAGACCCAGTACTTC. This gives the protein CAISDGERETQYF.

This clonotype appeared many times. This chain joins TRBV12-3 or TRBV12-4 and TRBJ2-2, with D possibly TRBD1 on 6 matching bases. The V gene lost 4 bases and the J gene lost 2 bases, with 14 bases spanning the gap. CDR3 length: 16 residues. The CDR3 coding sequence is TGTGCCAGCAGTTCATCTGGGACACCTAACACCGGGGAGCTGTTTTTT. Translated: CASSSSGTPNTGELFF.

J is TRBJ2-1 and V is TRBV18; D may be TRBD2 (6 bases). The CDR3 totals 16 residues. Trimming pared 0 bases from V and 5 bases from J, leaving 14 bases between. CDR1 and CDR2 from the germline V gene are KGHSH and LQKENI. The CDR3 DNA is TGTGCCAGCTCACCACCGACTAGGGGCCTTGACAATGAGCAGTTCTTC. Translating it yields CASSPPTRGLDNEQFF.